These T cell receptor beta chains were read from a single sample in a study of T-cell memory formation after mild COVID-19. TCRdb fed the 5' RACE reads into MiXCR, producing one record per CDR3 protein. The table lists about 290,000 distinct CDR3 sequences, 15% to 20% of them singletons. The sequenced material came from PBMCs or a T cell subset sorted from them (not recorded which). These receptors all stem from a man between 18 and 29 years old who had mild COVID-19 (a few samples of this study predate the infection). Cell type and time point are not known. Both conserved end residues are part of each CDR3. A D gene is named only where the DNA matches it firmly. Clone size, where shown, is once, few, many, or a class for clones that have expanded.

clone_size d_call j_call v_call cdr3_aa cdr3_nt
few - TRBJ2-1 TRBV5-1 CASSSQGNYNEQFF TGCGCCAGCAGCTCCCAGGGGAACTACAATGAGCAGTTCTTC
few TRBD1 TRBJ1-5 TRBV4-1 CASSHPGTGYNQPQHF TGCGCCAGCAGCCATCCCGGGACAGGGTACAATCAGCCCCAGCATTTT
- TRBD1 TRBJ1-1 TRBV4-1 CASSDRGDTEAFF TGCGCCAGCAGCGACAGGGGCGACACTGAAGCTTTCTTT
- TRBD1 TRBJ2-1 TRBV15 CDTSRDSDRGAYNEQFF TGTGACACCAGCAGAGATTCGGACAGGGGGGCTTACAATGAGCAGTTCTTC
- - TRBJ2-2 TRBV7-9 CASSLELDTGELFF TGTGCCAGCAGCTTAGAGTTAGACACCGGGGAGCTGTTTTTT
- - TRBJ1-5 TRBV20-1 CSARTWGGNQPQHF TGCAGTGCTAGGACATGGGGGGGCAATCAGCCCCAGCATTTT
- - TRBJ2-5 TRBV4-2 CASSQEWRTLGTQYF TGTGCCAGCAGCCAAGAATGGAGGACTTTGGGGACCCAGTACTTC
few - TRBJ1-4 TRBV6-4 CASSDSRGGGKLFF TGTGCCAGCAGTGACTCGAGGGGGGGCGGAAAACTGTTTTTT
- - TRBJ2-2 TRBV7-7 CASSQSGNTGELFF TGTGCTAGCAGCCAGAGCGGAAACACCGGGGAGCTGTTTTTT
- TRBD1 TRBJ1-5 TRBV6-2/TRBV6-3 CASSYLGQVNQPQHF TGTGCCAGCAGTTACTTGGGACAGGTCAATCAGCCCCAGCATTTT
- - TRBJ2-3 TRBV11-2 CASSLGDPLLDTQYF TGTGCCAGCAGCTTAGGAGACCCGCTTTTGGATACGCAGTATTTT
many TRBD2 TRBJ2-7 TRBV4-2 CASSQAGTRSHEQYF TGTGCCAGCAGCCAAGCGGGGACTAGGTCCCACGAGCAGTACTTC
few TRBD1 TRBJ2-1 TRBV6-6 CASSRTPDRGRQFF TGTGCCAGCAGTCGTACACCCGACAGGGGACGGCAGTTCTTC
- - TRBJ2-6 TRBV7-8 CASSTTRPGANVLTF TGTGCCAGCAGCACTACACGGCCTGGGGCCAACGTCCTGACTTTC
few - TRBJ2-7 TRBV18 CASSMDPYEGYEQYF TGTGCCAGCTCTATGGACCCCTACGAGGGATACGAGCAGTACTTC
few TRBD1 TRBJ1-1 TRBV12-3/TRBV12-4 CASSSRQGAPEAFF TGTGCCAGCAGTTCTCGACAGGGGGCCCCTGAAGCTTTCTTT
few - TRBJ2-2 TRBV11-2 CASSTPRVWAGELFF TGTGCCAGCAGCACCCCCAGGGTGTGGGCCGGGGAGCTGTTTTTT
few - TRBJ1-5 TRBV27 CASSLNRSNQPQHF TGTGCCAGCAGTTTAAACCGGAGCAATCAGCCCCAGCATTTT
many - TRBJ2-3 TRBV5-5 CASSFLTDTQYF TGTGCCAGCAGCTTCCTCACAGATACGCAGTATTTT
few - TRBJ2-1 TRBV6-2/TRBV6-3 CASSLVRWSIGNEQFF TGTGCCAGCAGTTTGGTCAGGTGGTCGATCGGGAATGAGCAGTTCTTC
many - TRBJ2-6 TRBV4-3 CASSQVEERSGANVLTF TGCGCCAGCAGCCAAGTAGAGGAGCGCTCTGGGGCCAACGTCCTGACTTTC
- - TRBJ1-3 TRBV20-1 CSASRGAGNTIYF TGCAGTGCTAGTCGGGGGGCTGGAAACACCATATATTTT
- - TRBJ1-2 TRBV12-3/TRBV12-4 CASRLGQANYGYTF TGTGCCAGCAGGCTGGGACAAGCTAACTATGGCTACACCTTC
few - TRBJ2-3 TRBV29-1 CSVERGRGADTQYF TGCAGCGTTGAACGGGGAAGGGGGGCCGATACGCAGTATTTT
few - TRBJ1-1 TRBV4-3 CASSQDPTTAEAFF TGCGCCAGCAGCCAAGATCCCACCACAGCTGAAGCTTTCTTT
many - TRBJ2-5 TRBV7-8 CASSLDLLARGEGTQYF TGTGCCAGCAGCTTAGATCTACTAGCCCGCGGCGAAGGGACCCAGTACTTC
few - TRBJ1-1 TRBV20-1 CSARSPGRGNTEAFF TGCAGTGCTAGATCCCCGGGGAGGGGTAACACTGAAGCTTTCTTT
few TRBD2 TRBJ2-3 TRBV7-2 CASSLRGGDTDTQYF TGTGCCAGCAGCCTCCGCGGGGGGGACACAGATACGCAGTATTTT
few TRBD1 TRBJ2-4 TRBV20-1 CSARGGQGGRLQYF TGCAGTGCTAGAGGCGGACAGGGGGGACGGCTTCAGTACTTC
few - TRBJ2-5 TRBV20-1 CSVGRETQYF TGCAGTGTGGGCCGGGAGACCCAGTACTTC
- - TRBJ1-5 TRBV4-1 CASSPRGVNQPQHF TGCGCCAGCAGCCCCCGGGGGGTCAATCAGCCCCAGCATTTT
few - TRBJ1-2 TRBV6-6 CASAPQGRGYTF TGTGCCAGCGCGCCCCAGGGCAGGGGCTACACCTTC
- TRBD1 TRBJ2-7 TRBV5-1 CASSVDRGSYEQYF TGCGCCAGCAGCGTCGACAGGGGATCCTACGAGCAGTACTTC
- - TRBJ1-4 TRBV12-3/TRBV12-4 CASSFGGTEKLFF TGTGCCAGCAGTTTTGGAGGGACTGAAAAACTGTTTTTT
few - TRBJ2-1 TRBV6-5 CASSFLRAGSYNEQFF TGTGCCAGCAGTTTTCTGCGGGCGGGCTCCTACAATGAGCAGTTCTTC
few - TRBJ1-5 TRBV5-1 CASSLGTYSNQPQHF TGCGCCAGCAGCTTAGGGACATATAGCAATCAGCCCCAGCATTTT
few TRBD1 TRBJ2-5 TRBV5-1 CASSSPRTGAQETQYF TGCGCCAGCAGCTCCCCCCGGACAGGGGCCCAAGAGACCCAGTACTTC
- TRBD1 TRBJ2-3 TRBV28 CASGQEATDTQYF TGTGCCAGCGGACAGGAAGCTACAGATACGCAGTATTTT
- TRBD1 TRBJ1-5 TRBV2 CASSDEGTGGSGVQPQHF TGTGCCAGCAGTGATGAAGGGACAGGGGGCTCAGGAGTTCAGCCCCAGCATTTT
- - TRBJ2-7 TRBV2 CASSVGGGGNEQYF TGTGCCAGCAGTGTGGGGGGAGGAGGCAACGAGCAGTACTTC
- - TRBJ1-4 TRBV5-6 CASSLRLSEKKLFF TGTGCCAGCAGCTTGAGGTTGTCTGAGAAAAAACTGTTTTTT
many - TRBJ2-4 TRBV11-2 CASSPGRENIQYF TGTGCCAGCAGCCCTGGGCGCGAAAACATTCAGTACTTC
once - TRBJ1-1 TRBV2 CASREGVRNTEALF TGTGCCAGCAGAGAAGGGGTCAGGAACACTGAAGCTCTCTTT
- TRBD2 TRBJ2-2 TRBV6-1 CASRTSVTGELFF TGTGCCAGCAGGACTAGCGTCACCGGGGAGCTGTTTTTT
few - TRBJ2-3 TRBV4-1 CASSQDPPGDASDTQYF TGCGCCAGCAGCCAAGACCCCCCGGGGGACGCCTCCGATACGCAGTATTTT
- TRBD2 TRBJ2-5 TRBV4-1 CASRRTSGNYQETQYF TGCGCCAGCAGGAGGACTAGCGGGAACTATCAAGAGACCCAGTACTTC
- - TRBJ2-7 TRBV6-5 CASGTQGRGGGYEQYF TGTGCCAGCGGAACCCAAGGTCGAGGGGGGGGATACGAGCAGTACTTC
- - TRBJ1-4 TRBV20-1 CSARTGSNEKLFF TGCAGTGCTAGAACAGGGTCAAATGAAAAACTGTTTTTT
- - TRBJ2-5 TRBV11-2 CASSFRELGEETQYF TGTGCCAGCAGCTTCCGGGAGCTAGGGGAAGAGACCCAGTACTTC
few TRBD1 TRBJ2-1 TRBV4-2 CASSQASSGQGGREQFF TGTGCCAGCAGCCAAGCCTCCTCGGGACAGGGGGGTAGGGAGCAGTTCTTC
- - TRBJ2-1 TRBV7-3 CASSLSPGLNEQFF TGTGCCAGCAGCTTGTCCCCGGGGCTCAATGAGCAGTTCTTC
- TRBD1 TRBJ1-6 TRBV20-1 CSARDGRQGSNSPLHF TGCAGTGCTAGAGACGGAAGACAGGGATCAAATTCACCCCTCCACTTT
- - TRBJ1-3 TRBV6-5 CASSYSGFSGNTIYF TGTGCCAGCAGTTACTCGGGGTTCTCTGGAAACACCATATATTTT
few - TRBJ2-7 TRBV20-1 CSARDNAEVYEQYF TGCAGTGCTAGAGATAACGCGGAGGTCTACGAGCAGTACTTC
- - TRBJ1-3 TRBV9 CASSGPSAEGNTIYF TGTGCCAGCAGCGGCCCCTCGGCAGAGGGAAACACCATATATTTT